This TCR beta chain was observed in a study of T cell responses to AZD1222 COVID-19 vaccine (dated by TCRdb to the early 2020s). Describing the broader study: TCR sequencing covered about 230 trial participants: around 210 given two doses of AZD1222 and about 26 given two doses of MenACWY control vaccine. Enrollment into the trials was organized by age into subgroups of 18-55, 56-69 and 70-plus years, and those subgroups contained around 150, 28 and 57 TCR-sequenced participants, respectively. Beyond this particular receptor, the publication reports: After two AZD1222 doses, spike-specific TCR breadth and depth were significantly higher than at day 0 and than in MenACWY recipients. Because no samples from the day 14 peak response were available, repertoires could be characterized only after the peak T cell response. The 56-69-year group was small, and its depth increase did not reach significance, likely because of low power. The whole spike protein was spanned by vaccine-associated CD4 TCRs, and dominant responses were seen in regions 160-218 and 743-854. Participants were mostly white British and included more females than males, and it was suggested by the authors that clonal diversity may have been underestimated. Conclusions about previously exposed vaccinees are limited, since just five or six AZD1222 recipients were seropositive for SARS-CoV-2 at baseline. Reportedly, almost half of the unique spike-specific TCRs recognized epitopes lying outside the regions that are mutated in the B.1.351 and B.1.1.7 variants.

Note on this clone: The antigen it binds to is not known. Within one base of it there is no much larger clone, and no base qualities were kept.

The CDR3 regions of human TCRbeta chains were analyzed by immunosequencing. As for how the authors treated the data: TCRs in the repertoires were matched against a reference library of SARS-CoV-2-specific TCRs that had been generated with the MIRA antigen-specificity platform. Breadth was defined as the fraction of unique TCRs that were SARS-CoV-2-associated. Depth was defined as the fraction of total T cells that were SARS-CoV-2-associated. Using the MIRA data, every spike-specific TCR was mapped to the spike region that the TCR reacted to and assigned to either a CD4 or a CD8 class. Log10-transformed breadth and depth values were compared by one-way ANOVA with Sidak's multiple comparisons tests. Imported from immuneACCESS, the table was reduced by TCRdb to in-frame sequences with V and J called. These copies leave out some clones; in studies compared against another copy, an unresolved V gene accounts for under half, and the cause of the remainder is not known. V and J calls and clone size come straight from that table; D and trimming were deduced from the DNA. This sample holds approximately 150,000 clones; around 88% were observed only once. Approximately 0.97% of the sample rests with the top ten.

In the paper's terms, the time point label means: about 28 days (+/-7) after the second vaccine dose. AZD1222 recipients whose second dose came at about 4 weeks and those whose second dose came at about 12 weeks were combined into one group, since spike-specific TCR depth and breadth did not differ between the two schedules. The vaccinee samples were drawn from two UK trials, COV001 and COV002, one of which was a single-blind randomized controlled phase 2/3 trial testing AZD1222 (ChAdOx1 nCoV-19) in healthy adults. For TCRbeta chain sequencing, PBMC samples were collected from trial participants at day 0 and at day 28 after the second dose. Material: peripheral blood, obtained 28 days after the second AZD1222 dose. The origin of this receptor is an adult who received the AZD1222 COVID-19 vaccine.

DNA sequence: TGTGCCAGCAGCGCCGGGGTCCAAGGAAAACTGTTTTTT. The encoded protein is CASSAGVQGKLFF. This chain joins TRBV7-2 to TRBJ1-4; no D segment can be confidently identified. The CDR3 measures 13 amino acids from cysteine to phenylalanine. The kept DNA is CDR3 alone, 39 bases in frame from the first base. The V end loses 5 bases and the J end loses 10 bases, and a stretch of 14 bases separates them. CDR1 SGHTA and CDR2 FQGNSA were looked up in the germline V gene.